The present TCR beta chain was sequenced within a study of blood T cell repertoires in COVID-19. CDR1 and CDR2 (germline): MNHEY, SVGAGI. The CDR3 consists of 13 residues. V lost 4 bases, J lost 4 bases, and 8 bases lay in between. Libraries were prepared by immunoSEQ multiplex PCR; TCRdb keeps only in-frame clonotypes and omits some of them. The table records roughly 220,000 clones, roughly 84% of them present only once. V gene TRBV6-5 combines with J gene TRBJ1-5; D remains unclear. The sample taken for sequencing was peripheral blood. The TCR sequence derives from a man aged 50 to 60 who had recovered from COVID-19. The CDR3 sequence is CASSSDWNQPQHF. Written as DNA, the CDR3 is TGTGCCAGCAGTTCCGACTGGAATCAGCCCCAGCATTTT.